These T cell receptor beta chains were read from a single sample in a study of OX40 agonist ivuxolimab in advanced cancers. The data were produced by immunoSEQ multiplex PCR, yet TCRdb's version contains in-frame clones alone and is incomplete. The sample has about 83,000 clones, roughly 89% seen once. The sequencing used CD4+ or CD8+ T cells sorted from blood, collected in a trial of the OX40 agonist ivuxolimab. The receptor set was obtained from an adult with an advanced solid tumor such as melanoma, head and neck, liver or kidney cancer. CDR3s include the opening cysteine and the closing phenylalanine or tryptophan. The D gene is left open where the match is weak. Clone size, where shown, is once, few, many, or a class for clones that have expanded.

TRBJ2-1	-	-	TRBV13	CASSLEGTSLYNEQFF	TGTGCCAGCAGCTTAGAAGGGACCAGCCTCTACAATGAGCAGTTCTTC
TRBJ2-2	-	TRBD2	TRBV9	CASKAGAGTGELFF	TGTGCCAGCAAGGCGGGAGCGGGCACCGGGGAGCTGTTTTTT
TRBJ2-4	-	TRBD1	TRBV5-4	CASSSLGPNTGGIAKNIQYF	TGTGCCAGCAGCTCGTTGGGGCCGAATACAGGGGGGATAGCCAAAAACATTCAGTACTTC
TRBJ2-1	-	TRBD2	TRBV7-8	CASSLGGGTYNEQFF	TGTGCCAGCAGCTTAGGCGGGGGGACCTACAATGAGCAGTTCTTC
TRBJ2-1	-	-	TRBV4-1	CASSQEGEQFF	TGCGCCAGCAGCCAAGAAGGTGAGCAGTTCTTC
TRBJ1-5	once	-	TRBV6-5	CASSVGRGGNQPQHF	TGTGCCAGCAGTGTCGGGCGGGGTGGCAATCAGCCCCAGCATTTT
TRBJ2-3	-	-	TRBV30	CAWSVVDTQYF	TGTGCCTGGAGTGTGGTAGATACGCAGTATTTT
TRBJ2-1	-	TRBD2	TRBV4-2	CASSHGGGSSEEQFF	TGTGCCAGCAGCCACGGTGGCGGGAGCTCAGAGGAGCAGTTCTTC
TRBJ1-1	-	-	TRBV27	CASSWGGGLTEAFF	TGTGCCAGCAGTTGGGGAGGGGGACTGACTGAAGCTTTCTTT
TRBJ2-7	-	TRBD1	TRBV7-9	CASTLGQGSSYEQYF	TGTGCCAGCACCCTCGGACAGGGGAGCTCCTACGAGCAGTACTTC
TRBJ1-1	-	-	TRBV6-5	CASSYSTTMNTEAFF	TGTGCCAGCAGTTACTCGACCACAATGAACACTGAAGCTTTCTTT
TRBJ2-1	-	-	TRBV27	CASSLTPGEQFF	TGTGCCAGCAGTTTGACTCCCGGTGAGCAGTTCTTC
TRBJ1-2	few	-	TRBV2	CASRTGTHNYGYTF	TGTGCCAGCAGGACCGGGACTCACAACTATGGCTACACCTTC
TRBJ1-5	few	TRBD1	TRBV6-5	CASSPRTGTTQPQHF	TGTGCCAGCAGTCCTAGGACAGGCACCACACAGCCCCAGCATTTT
TRBJ2-3	-	-	TRBV7-9	CASSWSTDTQYF	TGTGCCAGCAGTTGGAGCACAGATACGCAGTATTTT
TRBJ1-2	-	TRBD1	TRBV30	CARYPGTGPLAYGYTF	TGTGCCCGGTATCCCGGGACAGGACCACTCGCCTATGGCTACACCTTC
TRBJ1-3	-	-	TRBV6-5	CASRPPTRSGNTIYF	TGTGCCAGCAGACCCCCTACGCGGTCTGGAAACACCATATATTTT
TRBJ2-7	-	-	TRBV13	CASSLDPNEQYF	TGTGCCAGCAGCTTAGATCCTAACGAGCAGTACTTC
TRBJ1-2	few	-	TRBV5-4	CASRYGYYGYTF	TGTGCCAGCAGATACGGCTACTATGGCTACACCTTC
TRBJ2-2	once	-	TRBV7-9	CASSPRGAGELFF	TGTGCCAGCAGCCCCAGGGGGGCCGGGGAGCTGTTTTTT
TRBJ2-3	-	-	TRBV6-6	CASSSPGSDTQYF	TGTGCCAGCAGTTCCCCCGGGTCGGATACGCAGTATTTT
TRBJ2-1	-	-	TRBV11-2	CASSLALAPMGEQFF	TGTGCCAGCAGCTTAGCGCTAGCGCCGATGGGTGAGCAGTTCTTC
TRBJ2-3	-	-	TRBV7-7	CASSLEANYSTDTQYF	TGTGCTAGCAGCTTAGAAGCCAACTATAGCACAGATACGCAGTATTTT
TRBJ2-3	-	-	TRBV15	CATSRGVGLADTQYF	TGTGCCACCAGCAGAGGTGTAGGGTTGGCAGATACGCAGTATTTT